This T cell receptor beta chain emerged from a study of post-analysis software for immune sequencing data. This clonotype was seen only a few times. Its antigen remains unidentified. Regarding the study as a whole: Diversity measured as normalized Chao1 was significantly lower in multiple sclerosis patients than in controls. Patients used about 5 TRBV segments, including TRBV5-6, TRBV5-1 and TRBV20-1, more often than controls.

The library was made from cDNA and included unique molecular identifiers. The authors obtained 500,000 or so cDNA molecules from around 1 to 9.1 million T cells. Each CDR3 protein is one row after TCRdb ran MiXCR on the PCR reads. The sample holds roughly 540,000 distinct CDR3 sequences; roughly 34% are singletons and the top ten take about 6%. The germline CDR1 and CDR2 sequences are PRHDT and FYEKMQ (reference sequence). This CDR3 contains 15 residues. J gave up 4 bases and V 0 bases, and 4 bases lay outside the gene matches. The V gene is TRBV13, the J gene TRBJ2-7, with 9 nucleotides matching TRBD1. The sequence derives from a girl between 2 and 17 years old with multiple sclerosis. The sequenced sample consisted of blood. CDR3 amino acids: CASSLGTGGHYEQYF. CDR3 nucleotide sequence: TGTGCCAGCAGCTTAGGGACAGGGGGTCATTACGAGCAGTACTTC.